The present entry profiles one T cell receptor (beta chain) with its context. No antigen is known for it. Once extracted for a subset, genomic DNA was divided evenly among several immunoSEQ plates. The protocol was immunoSEQ multiplex PCR, while the TCRdb copy is restricted to in-frame clones and leaves out a portion. The repertoire holds about 490,000 clones, 60% to 80% seen once, with more than 10% in the top ten. The source of the sample is a study of shared clonotypes between healthy human individuals. Study as a whole: The cohort had two women and a few men, ages 18 to 49.

Overall study findings and caveats: There were few donors, and this limited the genetic and exposure-history diversity represented.

The sequenced sample consisted of PBMCs. The TCR comes from a woman between 40 and 55 years old in good health. Some clones in this sample may be carry-over from other donors' samples.

CDR3 residues: CASSPGSSYNEQFF. CDR3 in DNA: TGTGCCAGCAGCCCAGGGAGCTCCTACAATGAGCAGTTCTTC. V is TRBV7-3 and J is TRBJ2-1; D tentatively reads TRBD1 or TRBD2 (5 bases each). The germline CDR1 and CDR2 sequences are SGHTA and FQGTGA. The CDR3 loop spans 14 amino acids. V was cut by 5 bases and J by 0 bases, with 8 bases left in between.